These T cell receptor beta chains were read from a single sample in a study of hypomethylating agent response in myelodysplastic syndrome. The protocol was immunoSEQ multiplex PCR, while the TCRdb copy is restricted to in-frame clones and leaves out a portion. Of thousands of clones listed, about 82% are singletons. The sample consisted of bone marrow, taken before or after starting hypomethylating agent treatment for myelodysplastic syndrome (not recorded which). These receptors were taken from a human donor with myelodysplastic syndrome. Each CDR3 is given with its conserved first and last residue. Each record gives: V gene, clone size, D gene, J gene, CDR3 DNA, CDR3 protein. A D gene is named only where the DNA matches it firmly. For some rows the clone size is stated as once, few or many, or as a class when expanded; others skip it.

V gene: TRBV18; clone size: -; D gene: TRBD1; J gene: TRBJ1-6; CDR3 DNA: TGTGCCAGCTCAGGCACGACAGGGGTGGGATCACCCCTCCACTTT; CDR3 protein: CASSGTTGVGSPLHF
V gene: TRBV5-6; clone size: -; D gene: -; J gene: TRBJ2-7; CDR3 DNA: TGTGCCAGCAGCTTGGGACAGGCAAACTACGAGCAGTACTTC; CDR3 protein: CASSLGQANYEQYF
V gene: TRBV6-1; clone size: once; D gene: -; J gene: TRBJ2-1; CDR3 DNA: TGTGCCAGCAGTGACACCTACAATGAGCAGTTCTTC; CDR3 protein: CASSDTYNEQFF
V gene: TRBV23-1; clone size: -; D gene: -; J gene: TRBJ2-6; CDR3 DNA: TGCGCCAGCAGTCAGGGAGGGGGCTCTGGGGCCAACGTCCTGACTTTC; CDR3 protein: CASSQGGGSGANVLTF
V gene: TRBV7-8; clone size: -; D gene: -; J gene: TRBJ1-5; CDR3 DNA: TGTGCCAGCAGCTCGGCCGGAGCCGGCGTTGGGCAGCCCCAGCATTTT; CDR3 protein: CASSSAGAGVGQPQHF
V gene: TRBV7-8; clone size: -; D gene: -; J gene: TRBJ2-3; CDR3 DNA: TGTGCCAGCAGTAAAGGCGAGGGTGTCACAGATACGCAGTATTTT; CDR3 protein: CASSKGEGVTDTQYF
V gene: TRBV9; clone size: -; D gene: -; J gene: TRBJ1-1; CDR3 DNA: TGTGCCAGCAGCCCTCCCCCCGAGCCAACTCTCTTT; CDR3 protein: CASSPPPEPTLF
V gene: TRBV5-1; clone size: once; D gene: -; J gene: TRBJ1-2; CDR3 DNA: TGCGCCAGCAGCTTCACTCCTGGGACCTCTACTAACTATGGCTACACCTTC; CDR3 protein: CASSFTPGTSTNYGYTF
V gene: TRBV5-1; clone size: -; D gene: TRBD1; J gene: TRBJ2-3; CDR3 DNA: TGCGCCAGCAGCTTGGTACAGGGGGCTAGCACAGATACGCAGTATTTT; CDR3 protein: CASSLVQGASTDTQYF
V gene: TRBV6-1; clone size: -; D gene: -; J gene: TRBJ1-5; CDR3 DNA: TGTGCCAGCAGTGCGCAGGGGAATGCTCGGCAGCCCCAGCATTTT; CDR3 protein: CASSAQGNARQPQHF
V gene: TRBV25-1; clone size: -; D gene: -; J gene: TRBJ1-6; CDR3 DNA: TGTGCCGCCAGGGAGGGGAATTCACCCCTCCACTTT; CDR3 protein: CAAREGNSPLHF
V gene: TRBV2; clone size: -; D gene: TRBD2; J gene: TRBJ2-1; CDR3 DNA: TGTGCCAGCAGTGTAGGGAGCGGGATCAGTACGGTAGAGCAGTTCTTC; CDR3 protein: CASSVGSGISTVEQFF
V gene: TRBV5-1; clone size: few; D gene: TRBD1; J gene: TRBJ1-6; CDR3 DNA: TGCGCCAGCAGCTTGGGAGAAGCGGGGACAGTAAATTCACCCCTCCACTTT; CDR3 protein: CASSLGEAGTVNSPLHF
V gene: TRBV5-4; clone size: -; D gene: -; J gene: TRBJ1-2; CDR3 DNA: TGTGCCAGCAGCTTGGAAGGAAGGGATGGCTACACCTTC; CDR3 protein: CASSLEGRDGYTF
V gene: TRBV7-8; clone size: -; D gene: -; J gene: TRBJ2-7; CDR3 DNA: TGTGCCAGCAGCTTAGAACCCAGAGATTCCTACGAGCAGTACTTC; CDR3 protein: CASSLEPRDSYEQYF
V gene: TRBV29-1; clone size: few; D gene: -; J gene: TRBJ2-2; CDR3 DNA: TGCAGCGTTGGGGGGGAGAGGGGGAACACCGGGGAGCTGTTTTTT; CDR3 protein: CSVGGERGNTGELFF
V gene: TRBV10-2; clone size: once; D gene: TRBD2; J gene: TRBJ2-3; CDR3 DNA: TGCGCCAGCAGGGGCGGGACTAGCGGGAGCACAGATACGCAGTATTTT; CDR3 protein: CASRGGTSGSTDTQYF
V gene: TRBV18; clone size: -; D gene: TRBD1; J gene: TRBJ1-2; CDR3 DNA: TGTGCCAGCTCACCAGCCCGGGACAGAAATCGCGGCTGGACCTTC; CDR3 protein: CASSPARDRNRGWTF
V gene: TRBV5-1; clone size: -; D gene: -; J gene: TRBJ2-3; CDR3 DNA: TGCGCCAGCAGCTTGACAGCAACAGATACGCAGTATTTT; CDR3 protein: CASSLTATDTQYF
V gene: TRBV18; clone size: -; D gene: TRBD1; J gene: TRBJ1-5; CDR3 DNA: TGTGCCAGCTCCCCAGGGGGGCCCCAGCATTTT; CDR3 protein: CASSPGGPQHF
V gene: TRBV12-5; clone size: -; D gene: -; J gene: TRBJ1-1; CDR3 DNA: TGTGCTAGTGGGCCGGAACGGCCGTGGGACACTGAAGCTTTCTTT; CDR3 protein: CASGPERPWDTEAFF
V gene: TRBV5-1; clone size: -; D gene: TRBD2; J gene: TRBJ2-3; CDR3 DNA: TGCGCCAGCAGCTTGGGGTCCGGGGGGGGCACAGATACGCAGTATTTT; CDR3 protein: CASSLGSGGGTDTQYF
V gene: TRBV12-5; clone size: -; D gene: -; J gene: TRBJ2-7; CDR3 DNA: TGTGCTAGTGGTACCCAGAACTCCTACGAGCAGTACTTC; CDR3 protein: CASGTQNSYEQYF
V gene: TRBV21-1; clone size: -; D gene: -; J gene: TRBJ2-7; CDR3 DNA: TGTGCCAGCAGCAAACCCCAGAGCGGGGGGTTAATCCTCTCCTACGAGCAGTACTTC; CDR3 protein: CASSKPQSGGLILSYEQYF
V gene: TRBV9; clone size: -; D gene: TRBD2; J gene: TRBJ2-1; CDR3 DNA: TGTGCCAGCAGCATCCCTCAAGGGACTAGCGGGAGGGAAAATGAGCAGTTCTTC; CDR3 protein: CASSIPQGTSGRENEQFF
V gene: TRBV9; clone size: -; D gene: TRBD2; J gene: TRBJ2-2; CDR3 DNA: TGTGCCAGCAGCGTAGTAGCGGGGTACACCGGGGAGCTGTTTTTT; CDR3 protein: CASSVVAGYTGELFF
V gene: TRBV2; clone size: -; D gene: -; J gene: TRBJ2-7; CDR3 DNA: TGTGCCAGCAGTGAATCAAGAACAGGCCCACCCTACGAGCAGTACTTC; CDR3 protein: CASSESRTGPPYEQYF
V gene: TRBV6-5; clone size: -; D gene: -; J gene: TRBJ1-2; CDR3 DNA: TGTGCCAGCAGCGCCGAGGATGGCTACACCTTC; CDR3 protein: CASSAEDGYTF
V gene: TRBV6-6; clone size: -; D gene: -; J gene: TRBJ2-1; CDR3 DNA: TGTGCCAGCAGTTACGGACAGCCTTACAATGAGCAGTTCTTC; CDR3 protein: CASSYGQPYNEQFF
V gene: TRBV28; clone size: -; D gene: -; J gene: TRBJ1-2; CDR3 DNA: TGTGCCAGCAGTTTAAGTGGGCCGTACTGGGGCTACACCTTC; CDR3 protein: CASSLSGPYWGYTF
V gene: TRBV7-2; clone size: -; D gene: -; J gene: TRBJ1-1; CDR3 DNA: TGTGCCAGCAGCTTACGTGCACAGTCGAACACTGAAGCTTTCTTT; CDR3 protein: CASSLRAQSNTEAFF
V gene: TRBV7-3; clone size: -; D gene: -; J gene: TRBJ2-1; CDR3 DNA: TGTGCCAGCAGCTTAACCGCAGGGTACAATGAGCAGTTCTTC; CDR3 protein: CASSLTAGYNEQFF
V gene: TRBV19; clone size: -; D gene: -; J gene: TRBJ1-2; CDR3 DNA: TGTGCCAGTTTCCGGGGCTATGGCTACACCTTC; CDR3 protein: CASFRGYGYTF
V gene: TRBV5-4; clone size: -; D gene: -; J gene: TRBJ2-2; CDR3 DNA: TGTGCCAGCCATACGGCCCATGGGAACACCGGGGAGCTGTTTTTT; CDR3 protein: CASHTAHGNTGELFF
V gene: TRBV29-1; clone size: -; D gene: -; J gene: TRBJ2-5; CDR3 DNA: TGCAGCGGTGAACAGGGAGGACAGGAAGAGACCCAGTACTTC; CDR3 protein: CSGEQGGQEETQYF
V gene: TRBV15; clone size: -; D gene: -; J gene: TRBJ2-1; CDR3 DNA: TGTGCCACCAGCAGAGATCCCCCTATAAGCGGAGTATCCTACAATGAGCAGTTCTTC; CDR3 protein: CATSRDPPISGVSYNEQFF
V gene: TRBV5-1; clone size: -; D gene: -; J gene: TRBJ1-6; CDR3 DNA: TGCGCCAGCAGCCTAAGACAGAGTATTAATTCACCCCTCCACTTT; CDR3 protein: CASSLRQSINSPLHF
V gene: TRBV19; clone size: -; D gene: -; J gene: TRBJ2-4; CDR3 DNA: TGTGCCAGTAGTATACAGGGTATGGTCAAAAACATTCAGTACTTC; CDR3 protein: CASSIQGMVKNIQYF
V gene: TRBV6-5; clone size: -; D gene: TRBD2; J gene: TRBJ2-7; CDR3 DNA: TGTGCCAGCAAGCCCCAACTAGCGGGAGATCACGAGCAGTACTTC; CDR3 protein: CASKPQLAGDHEQYF
V gene: TRBV6-5; clone size: -; D gene: -; J gene: TRBJ1-5; CDR3 DNA: TGTGCCAGCAGTTACTCCTCAGGGGTTGGCAATCAGCCCCAGCATTTT; CDR3 protein: CASSYSSGVGNQPQHF
V gene: TRBV27; clone size: once; D gene: TRBD2; J gene: TRBJ2-2; CDR3 DNA: TGTGCCAGCAGTCCAAGACTAGCGGGAGGGGCCGGGGAGCTGTTTTTT; CDR3 protein: CASSPRLAGGAGELFF
V gene: TRBV5-1; clone size: -; D gene: -; J gene: TRBJ1-2; CDR3 DNA: TGCGCCAGCAGTTCCCTTAGGCAGGCGGGGAGTGGCTACACCTTC; CDR3 protein: CASSSLRQAGSGYTF
V gene: TRBV6-5; clone size: -; D gene: -; J gene: TRBJ1-6; CDR3 DNA: TGTGCCAGTCACGACAGAAATTCACCCCTCCACTTT; CDR3 protein: CASHDRNSPLHF
V gene: TRBV6-5; clone size: -; D gene: -; J gene: TRBJ1-4; CDR3 DNA: TGTGCCAGCAGACCTCAAACTAATGAAAAACTGTTTTTT; CDR3 protein: CASRPQTNEKLFF
V gene: TRBV11-3; clone size: -; D gene: TRBD2; J gene: TRBJ2-3; CDR3 DNA: TGTGCCAGCAGCCCCGTAGCGGGACTGGGAGATACGCAGTATTTT; CDR3 protein: CASSPVAGLGDTQYF
V gene: TRBV2; clone size: -; D gene: -; J gene: TRBJ2-3; CDR3 DNA: TGTGCCAGCTGGGGCTTAATCACAGATACGCAGTATTTT; CDR3 protein: CASWGLITDTQYF
V gene: TRBV11-3; clone size: -; D gene: -; J gene: TRBJ2-3; CDR3 DNA: TGTGCCAGCAGCTTAGGACGACCAGGACTCACAGATACGCAGTATTTT; CDR3 protein: CASSLGRPGLTDTQYF
V gene: TRBV7-2; clone size: -; D gene: -; J gene: TRBJ1-5; CDR3 DNA: TGTGCCAGCAGCTTAATTGACAATCAGCCCCAGCATTTT; CDR3 protein: CASSLIDNQPQHF
V gene: TRBV2; clone size: -; D gene: -; J gene: TRBJ1-1; CDR3 DNA: TGTGCCAGCAGAGTAGAGAGAATGAACACTGAAGCTTTCTTT; CDR3 protein: CASRVERMNTEAFF
V gene: TRBV10-3; clone size: once; D gene: TRBD2; J gene: TRBJ2-1; CDR3 DNA: TGTGCCATCAGTAAACTAGCGGAGACGAACTACAATGAGCAGTTCTTC; CDR3 protein: CAISKLAETNYNEQFF
V gene: TRBV5-4; clone size: once; D gene: -; J gene: TRBJ2-1; CDR3 DNA: TGTGCCAGCAGCTTGGACAGGGACGAGCAGTTCTTC; CDR3 protein: CASSLDRDEQFF
V gene: TRBV7-2; clone size: -; D gene: TRBD1; J gene: TRBJ2-1; CDR3 DNA: TGTGCCAGCAGCTTCGACAGGGTCGAGCAGTTCTTC; CDR3 protein: CASSFDRVEQFF
V gene: TRBV14; clone size: -; D gene: TRBD1; J gene: TRBJ2-5; CDR3 DNA: TGTGCCAGCAGCAACGACAGGGGGCTGAGAGAGACCCAGTACTTC; CDR3 protein: CASSNDRGLRETQYF
V gene: TRBV7-6; clone size: -; D gene: -; J gene: TRBJ1-6; CDR3 DNA: TGTGCCAGCAGCTTGGAGCCCCACAGTCCCCTCCACTTT; CDR3 protein: CASSLEPHSPLHF
V gene: TRBV7-3; clone size: -; D gene: TRBD2; J gene: TRBJ2-7; CDR3 DNA: TGTGCCAGCAGCCCAGCGGGGAGCTCCTACGAGCAGTACTTC; CDR3 protein: CASSPAGSSYEQYF